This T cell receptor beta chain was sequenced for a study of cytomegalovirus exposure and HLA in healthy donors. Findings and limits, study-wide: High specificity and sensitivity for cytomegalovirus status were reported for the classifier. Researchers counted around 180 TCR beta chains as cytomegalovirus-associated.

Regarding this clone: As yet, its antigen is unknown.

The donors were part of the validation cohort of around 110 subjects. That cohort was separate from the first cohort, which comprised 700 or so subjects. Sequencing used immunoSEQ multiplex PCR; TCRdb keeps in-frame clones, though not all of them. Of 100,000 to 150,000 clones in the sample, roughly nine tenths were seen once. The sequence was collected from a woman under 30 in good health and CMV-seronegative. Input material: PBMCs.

CDR3: CASSSRRSSYNEQFF. CDR3 nucleotide sequence: TGCGCCAGCAGCTCAAGGAGGAGCTCCTACAATGAGCAGTTCTTC. The chain combines TRBV5-1 with TRBJ2-1; D may be TRBD2 (5 bases). In germline, CDR1 is SGHRS, CDR2 YFSETQ. V gave up 3 bases and J gave up 0 bases, with 10 bases separating them. This CDR3 region has 15 residues. Filled out from reference TRBV5-1 and TRBJ2-1, the complete variable domain reads KAGVTQTPRYLIKTRGQQVTLSCSPISGHRSVSWYQQTPGQGLQFLFEYFSETQRNKGNFPGRFSGRQFSNSRSEMNVSTLELGDSALYLCASSSRRSSYNEQFFGPGTRLTVL.